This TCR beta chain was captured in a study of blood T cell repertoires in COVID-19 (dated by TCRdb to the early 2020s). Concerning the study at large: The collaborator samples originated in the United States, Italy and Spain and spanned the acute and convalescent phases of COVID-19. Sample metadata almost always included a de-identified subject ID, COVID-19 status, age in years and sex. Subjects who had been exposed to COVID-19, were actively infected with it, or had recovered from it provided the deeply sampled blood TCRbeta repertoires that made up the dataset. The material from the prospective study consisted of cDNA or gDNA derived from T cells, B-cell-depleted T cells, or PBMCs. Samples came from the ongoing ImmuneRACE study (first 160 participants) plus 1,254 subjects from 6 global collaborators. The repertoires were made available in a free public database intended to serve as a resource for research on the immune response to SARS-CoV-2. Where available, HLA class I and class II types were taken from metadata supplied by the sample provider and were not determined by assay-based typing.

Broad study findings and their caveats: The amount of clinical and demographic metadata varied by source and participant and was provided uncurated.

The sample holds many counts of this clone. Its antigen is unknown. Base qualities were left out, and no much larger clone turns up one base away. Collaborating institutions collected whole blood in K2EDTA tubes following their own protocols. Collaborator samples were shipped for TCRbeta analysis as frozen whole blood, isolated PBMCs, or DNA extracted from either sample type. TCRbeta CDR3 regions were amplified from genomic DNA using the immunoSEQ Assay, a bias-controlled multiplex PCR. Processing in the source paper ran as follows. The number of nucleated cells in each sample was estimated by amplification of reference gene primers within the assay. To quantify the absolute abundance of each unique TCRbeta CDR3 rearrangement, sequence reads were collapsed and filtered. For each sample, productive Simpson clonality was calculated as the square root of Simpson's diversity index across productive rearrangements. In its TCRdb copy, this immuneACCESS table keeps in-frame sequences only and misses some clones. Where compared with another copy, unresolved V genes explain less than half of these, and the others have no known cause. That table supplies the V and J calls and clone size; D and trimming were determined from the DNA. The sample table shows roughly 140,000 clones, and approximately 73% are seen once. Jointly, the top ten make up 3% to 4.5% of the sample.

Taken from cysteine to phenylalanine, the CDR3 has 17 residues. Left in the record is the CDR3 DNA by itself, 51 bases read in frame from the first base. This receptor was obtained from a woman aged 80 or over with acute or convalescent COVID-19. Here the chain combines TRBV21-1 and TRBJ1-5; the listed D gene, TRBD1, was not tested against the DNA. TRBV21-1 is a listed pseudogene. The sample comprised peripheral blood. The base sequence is TGTGCCAGCAGCAAAGAACGGACAGGGGAAAGGTATCAGCCCCAGCATTTT. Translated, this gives CASSKERTGERYQPQHF.